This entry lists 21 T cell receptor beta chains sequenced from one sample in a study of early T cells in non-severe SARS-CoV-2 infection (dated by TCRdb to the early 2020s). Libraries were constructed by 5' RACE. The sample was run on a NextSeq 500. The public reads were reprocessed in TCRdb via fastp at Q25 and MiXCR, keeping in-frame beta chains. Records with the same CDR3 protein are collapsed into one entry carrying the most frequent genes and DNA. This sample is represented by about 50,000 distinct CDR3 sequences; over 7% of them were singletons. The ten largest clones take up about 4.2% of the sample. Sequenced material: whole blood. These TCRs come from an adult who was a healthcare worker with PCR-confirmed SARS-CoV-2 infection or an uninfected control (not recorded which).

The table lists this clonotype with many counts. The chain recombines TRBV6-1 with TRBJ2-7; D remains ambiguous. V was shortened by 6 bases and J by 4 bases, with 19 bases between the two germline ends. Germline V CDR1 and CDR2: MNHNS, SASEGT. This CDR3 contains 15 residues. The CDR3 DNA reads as TGTGCCAGCAGCGGCCGGGCTACCGTCATATACGAGCAGTACTTC. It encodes CASSGRATVIYEQYF.

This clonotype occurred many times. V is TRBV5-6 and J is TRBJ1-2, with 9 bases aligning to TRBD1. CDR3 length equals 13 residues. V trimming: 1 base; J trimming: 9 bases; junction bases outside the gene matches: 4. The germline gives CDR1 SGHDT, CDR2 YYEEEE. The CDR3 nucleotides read TGTGCCAGCAGCTTGAGGGGACAGGGCAGCTACACCTTC. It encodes CASSLRGQGSYTF.

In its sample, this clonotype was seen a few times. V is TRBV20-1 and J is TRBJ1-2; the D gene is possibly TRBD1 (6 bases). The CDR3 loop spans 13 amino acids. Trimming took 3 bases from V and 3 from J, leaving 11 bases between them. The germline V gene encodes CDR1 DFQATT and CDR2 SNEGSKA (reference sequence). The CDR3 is CSARFPGDYGYTF. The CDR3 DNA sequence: TGCAGTGCTAGGTTCCCAGGGGACTATGGCTACACCTTC.

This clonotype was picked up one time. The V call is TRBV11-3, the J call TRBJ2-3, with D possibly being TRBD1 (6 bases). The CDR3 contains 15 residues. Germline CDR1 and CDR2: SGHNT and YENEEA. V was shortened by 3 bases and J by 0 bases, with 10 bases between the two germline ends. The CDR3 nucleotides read TGTGCCAGCAGCTTCGGGACAACTAGCACAGATACGCAGTATTTT. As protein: CASSFGTTSTDTQYF.

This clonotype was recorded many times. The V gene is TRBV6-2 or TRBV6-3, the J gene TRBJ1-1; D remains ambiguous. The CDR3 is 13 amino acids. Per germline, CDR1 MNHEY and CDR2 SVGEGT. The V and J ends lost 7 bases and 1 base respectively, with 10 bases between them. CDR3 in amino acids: CASTLEGNTEAFF. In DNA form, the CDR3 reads TGTGCCAGCACCCTGGAGGGGAACACTGAAGCTTTCTTT.

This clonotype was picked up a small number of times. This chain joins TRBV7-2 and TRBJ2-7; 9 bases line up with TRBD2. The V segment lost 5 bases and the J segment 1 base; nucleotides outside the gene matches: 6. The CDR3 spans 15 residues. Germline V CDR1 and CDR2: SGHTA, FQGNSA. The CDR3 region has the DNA TGTGCCAGCAGCGTTAGCGGGAGAGGATCCTACGAGCAGTACTTC. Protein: CASSVSGRGSYEQYF.

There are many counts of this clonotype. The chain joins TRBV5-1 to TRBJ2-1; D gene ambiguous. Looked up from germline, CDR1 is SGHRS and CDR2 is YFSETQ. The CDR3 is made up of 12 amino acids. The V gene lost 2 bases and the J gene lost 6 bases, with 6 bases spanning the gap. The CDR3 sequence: CASSLQSNEQFF. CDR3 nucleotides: TGCGCCAGCAGCTTACAGAGCAATGAGCAGTTCTTC.

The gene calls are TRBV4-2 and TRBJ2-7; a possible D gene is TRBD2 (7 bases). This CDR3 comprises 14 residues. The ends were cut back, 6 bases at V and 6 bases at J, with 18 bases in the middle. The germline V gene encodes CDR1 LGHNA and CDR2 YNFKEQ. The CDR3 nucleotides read TGTGCCAGCAGAAGGCAGGAGGGGGGGAGCGAGCAGTACTTC. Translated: CASRRQEGGSEQYF.

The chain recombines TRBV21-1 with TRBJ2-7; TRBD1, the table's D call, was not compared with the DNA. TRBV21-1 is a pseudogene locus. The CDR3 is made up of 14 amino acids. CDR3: CARTSAPRTYEQYF. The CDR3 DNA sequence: TGTGCCAGAACTAGCGCCCCGCGAACCTACGAGCAGTACTTC.

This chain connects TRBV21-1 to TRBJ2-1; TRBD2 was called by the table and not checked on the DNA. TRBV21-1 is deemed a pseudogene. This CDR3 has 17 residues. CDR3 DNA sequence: TGTGCCAGCAGCAAAAGAATAGCGGGAGAATTTTACAATGAGCAGTTCTTC. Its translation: CASSKRIAGEFYNEQFF.

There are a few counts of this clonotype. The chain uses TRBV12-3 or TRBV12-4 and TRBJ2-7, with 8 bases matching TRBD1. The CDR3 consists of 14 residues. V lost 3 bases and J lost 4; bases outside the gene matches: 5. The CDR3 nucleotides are TGTGCCAGCAGTTTTCAGGGGGCGGATTACGAGCAGTACTTC. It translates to CASSFQGADYEQYF.

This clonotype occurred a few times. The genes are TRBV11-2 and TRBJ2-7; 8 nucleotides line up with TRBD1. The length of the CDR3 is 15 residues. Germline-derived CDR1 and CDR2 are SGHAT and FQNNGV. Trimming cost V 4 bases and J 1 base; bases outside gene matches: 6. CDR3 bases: TGTGCCAGCAGCTCCGGACAGGGCCCTTCCTACGAGCAGTACTTC. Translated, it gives CASSSGQGPSYEQYF.

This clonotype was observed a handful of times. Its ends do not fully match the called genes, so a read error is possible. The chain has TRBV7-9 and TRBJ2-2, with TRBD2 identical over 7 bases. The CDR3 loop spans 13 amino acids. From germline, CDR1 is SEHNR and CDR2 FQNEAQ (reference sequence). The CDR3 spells CASLGGKTGELFF. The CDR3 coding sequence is TGTGCCAGCCTGGGGGGGAAGACCGGGGAGCTTTTTTTT.

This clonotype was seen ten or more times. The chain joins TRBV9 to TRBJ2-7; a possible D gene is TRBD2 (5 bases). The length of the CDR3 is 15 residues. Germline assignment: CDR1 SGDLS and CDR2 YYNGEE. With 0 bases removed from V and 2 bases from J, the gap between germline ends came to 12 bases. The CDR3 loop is CASSVGTPGTYEQYF. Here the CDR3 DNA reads TGTGCCAGCAGCGTAGGCACCCCGGGAACCTACGAGCAGTACTTC.

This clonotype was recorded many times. This CDR3 reads CSARLAGETYEQYF. The CDR3 DNA sequence: TGCAGTGCTCGACTAGCGGGGGAAACCTACGAGCAGTACTTC. This sequence joins TRBV20-1 and TRBJ2-7; 12 nucleotides align to TRBD2. This CDR3 comprises 14 residues. Looked up from germline, CDR1 is DFQATT and CDR2 is SNEGSKA (reference sequence). V lost 5 bases to trimming and J lost 2 bases; unmatched junction nucleotides: 4.

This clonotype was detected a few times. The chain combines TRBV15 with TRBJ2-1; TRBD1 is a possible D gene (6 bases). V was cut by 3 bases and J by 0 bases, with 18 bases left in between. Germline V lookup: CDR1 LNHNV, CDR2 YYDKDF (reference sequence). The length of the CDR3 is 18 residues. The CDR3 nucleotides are TGTGCCACCAGCAGGGGGGCCATCTACCTCAGCTCCTACAATGAGCAGTTCTTC. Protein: CATSRGAIYLSSYNEQFF.

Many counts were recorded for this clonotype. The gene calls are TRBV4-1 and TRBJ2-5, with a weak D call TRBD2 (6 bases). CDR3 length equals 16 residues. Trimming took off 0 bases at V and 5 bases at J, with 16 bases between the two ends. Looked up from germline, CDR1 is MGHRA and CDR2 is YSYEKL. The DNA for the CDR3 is TGCGCCAGCAGCCAAGATCGTCGACAAAGCGGGGAGACCCAGTACTTC. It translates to CASSQDRRQSGETQYF.

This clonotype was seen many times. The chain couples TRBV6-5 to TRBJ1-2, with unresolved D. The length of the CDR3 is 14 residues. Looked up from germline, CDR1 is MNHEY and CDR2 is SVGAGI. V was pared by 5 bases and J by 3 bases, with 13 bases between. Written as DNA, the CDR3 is TGTGCCAGCAGTAAGGTCGGTCCCGACTATGGCTACACCTTC. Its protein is CASSKVGPDYGYTF.

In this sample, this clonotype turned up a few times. CDR3 nucleotide sequence: TGTGCCAGCAGCCCCGACAGGGGCACAGATACGCAGTATTTT. It is translated as CASSPDRGTDTQYF. The gene calls are TRBV11-2 and TRBJ2-3; 7 bases agree with TRBD1. Trimming took 5 bases from V and 1 from J; bases not matched to a gene: 3. CDR1 and CDR2 (germline): SGHAT, FQNNGV. The CDR3 covers 14 residues.

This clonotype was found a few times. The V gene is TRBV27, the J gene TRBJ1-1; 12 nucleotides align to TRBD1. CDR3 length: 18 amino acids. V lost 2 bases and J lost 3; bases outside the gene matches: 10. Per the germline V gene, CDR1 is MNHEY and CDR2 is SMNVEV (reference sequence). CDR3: CASSLVVGQGARDTEAFF. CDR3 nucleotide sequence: TGTGCCAGCAGTTTAGTTGTGGGACAGGGGGCTCGGGACACTGAAGCTTTCTTT.

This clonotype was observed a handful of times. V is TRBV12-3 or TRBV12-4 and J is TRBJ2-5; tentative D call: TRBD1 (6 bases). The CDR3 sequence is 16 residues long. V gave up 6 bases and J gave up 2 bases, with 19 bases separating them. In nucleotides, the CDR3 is TGTGCCAGCAGCCCCCTGATAGGCCAGGGGCAAGAGACCCAGTACTTC. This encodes CASSPLIGQGQETQYF.